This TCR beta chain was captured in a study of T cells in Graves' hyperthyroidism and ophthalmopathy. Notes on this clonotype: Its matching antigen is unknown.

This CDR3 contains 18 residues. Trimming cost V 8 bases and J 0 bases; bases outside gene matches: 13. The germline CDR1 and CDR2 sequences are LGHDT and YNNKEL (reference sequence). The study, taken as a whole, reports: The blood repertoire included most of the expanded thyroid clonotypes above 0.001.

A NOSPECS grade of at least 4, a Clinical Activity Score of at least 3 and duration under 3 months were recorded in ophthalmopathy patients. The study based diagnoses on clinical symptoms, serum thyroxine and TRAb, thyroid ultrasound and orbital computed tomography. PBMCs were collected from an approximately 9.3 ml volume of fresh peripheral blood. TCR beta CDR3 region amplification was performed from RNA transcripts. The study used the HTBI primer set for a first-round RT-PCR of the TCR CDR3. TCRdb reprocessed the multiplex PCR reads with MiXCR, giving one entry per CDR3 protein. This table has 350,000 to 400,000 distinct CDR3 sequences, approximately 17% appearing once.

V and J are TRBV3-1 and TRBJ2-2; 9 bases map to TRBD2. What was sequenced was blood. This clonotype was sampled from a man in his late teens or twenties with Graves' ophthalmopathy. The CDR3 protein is CASHARGGNLTNTGELFF. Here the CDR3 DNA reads TGTGCCAGCCATGCGCGGGGGGGAAACCTTACGAACACCGGGGAGCTGTTTTTT. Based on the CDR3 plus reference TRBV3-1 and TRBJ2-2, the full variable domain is DTAVSQTPKYLVTQMGNDKSIKCEQNLGHDTMYWYKQDSKKFLKIMFSYNNKELIINETVPNRFSPKSPDKAHLNLHINSLELGDSAVYFCASHARGGNLTNTGELFFGEGSRLTVL.